This TCR beta chain was obtained from a study of persistence of HIV-infected CD4 T cells. Study information: Multiple blood draws of up to 180 mL, except a couple of donors with single leukapheresis.

About this clone: Its target is unknown.

The immunoSEQ assay was version 4, run in survey mode. The repertoire was sequenced with immunoSEQ multiplex PCR; TCRdb's copy has only in-frame clones and lacks some. The sample yields about 45,000 clones, just under 90% seen once. This nonspecific control used anti-CD3/anti-CD28 bead stimulation of CD4+ T cells. CD4+ T cells upregulating both CD40 ligand and CD69 were sorted as responding cells. CDR1 and CDR2 from the germline V gene are SGHTA and FQGNSA. Trimming left V 1 base short and J 5 bases short, with 19 bases between. The length of the CDR3 is 17 residues. The genes are TRBV7-2 and TRBJ2-3; a possible D gene is TRBD2 (6 bases). The source is an adult woman with HIV who was CMV-seropositive. Sequencing was performed on CD4+ T cells sorted from PBMCs after roughly 19-hour stimulation, taken from a patient who received antiretroviral therapy. In DNA, the CDR3 is TGTGCCAGCAGCTTAGAGTTTACGGGACGGAGGGGAGATACGCAGTATTTT. Translating gives CASSLEFTGRRGDTQYF.